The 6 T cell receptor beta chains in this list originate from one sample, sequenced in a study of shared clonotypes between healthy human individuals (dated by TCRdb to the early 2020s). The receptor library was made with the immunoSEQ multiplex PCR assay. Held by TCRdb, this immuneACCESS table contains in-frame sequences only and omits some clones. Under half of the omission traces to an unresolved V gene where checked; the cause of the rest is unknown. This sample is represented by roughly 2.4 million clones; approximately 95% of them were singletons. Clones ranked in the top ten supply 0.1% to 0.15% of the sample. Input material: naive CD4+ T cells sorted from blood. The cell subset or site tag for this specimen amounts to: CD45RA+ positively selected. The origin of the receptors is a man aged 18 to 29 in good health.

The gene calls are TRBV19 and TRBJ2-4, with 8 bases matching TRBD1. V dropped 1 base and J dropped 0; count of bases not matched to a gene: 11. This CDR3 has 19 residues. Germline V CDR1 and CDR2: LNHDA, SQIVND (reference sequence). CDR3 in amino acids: CASSIGRSRQGRAKNIQYF. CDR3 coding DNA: TGTGCCAGTAGTATAGGACGTTCTCGACAGGGGCGAGCCAAAAACATTCAGTACTTC. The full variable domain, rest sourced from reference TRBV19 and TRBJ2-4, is DGGITQSPKYLFRKEGQNVTLSCEQNLNHDAMYWYRQDPGQGLRLIYYSQIVNDFQKGDIAEGYSVSREKKESFPLTVTSAQKNPTAFYLCASSIGRSRQGRAKNIQYFGAGTRLSVL.

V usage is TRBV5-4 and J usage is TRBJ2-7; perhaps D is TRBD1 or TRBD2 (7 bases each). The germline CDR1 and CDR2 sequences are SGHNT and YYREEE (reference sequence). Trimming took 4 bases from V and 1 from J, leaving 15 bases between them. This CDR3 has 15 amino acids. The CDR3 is CASSPGGGQSYEQYF. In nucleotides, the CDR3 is TGTGCCAGCAGCCCGGGCGGGGGACAGTCCTACGAGCAGTACTTC.

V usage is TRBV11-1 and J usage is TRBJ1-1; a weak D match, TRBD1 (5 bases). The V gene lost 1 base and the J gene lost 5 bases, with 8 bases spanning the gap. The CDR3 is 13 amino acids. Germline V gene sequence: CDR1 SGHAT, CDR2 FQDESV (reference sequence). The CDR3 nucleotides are TGTGCCAGCAGCTTAGTTAGGGGTACTGAAGCTTTCTTT. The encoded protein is CASSLVRGTEAFF.

The CDR3 here is CASTLQGANDYGYTF. CDR3 in DNA: TGTGCCAGCACCCTACAGGGGGCGAATGACTATGGCTACACCTTC. This chain uses TRBV6-1 with TRBJ1-2; 9 bases align to TRBD1. From germline, CDR1 is MNHNS and CDR2 SASEGT. Trimming at V came to 7 bases and at J to 3 bases, leaving 9 bases not matched to a gene. This CDR3 contains 15 residues.

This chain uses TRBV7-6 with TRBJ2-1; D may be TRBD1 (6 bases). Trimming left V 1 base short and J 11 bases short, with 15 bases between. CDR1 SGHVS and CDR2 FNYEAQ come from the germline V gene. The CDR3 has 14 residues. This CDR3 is CASSLEGVEAQQFF. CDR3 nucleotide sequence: TGTGCCAGCAGCTTAGAGGGGGTCGAGGCCCAGCAGTTCTTC.

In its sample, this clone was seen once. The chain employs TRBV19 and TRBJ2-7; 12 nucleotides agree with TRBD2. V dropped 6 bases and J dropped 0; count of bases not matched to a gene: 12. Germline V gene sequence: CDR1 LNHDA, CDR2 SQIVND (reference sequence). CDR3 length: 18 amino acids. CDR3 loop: CASSPGLAGVLGSYEQYF. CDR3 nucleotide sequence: TGTGCCAGTAGCCCGGGACTAGCGGGTGTGTTGGGCTCCTACGAGCAGTACTTC.